This TCR beta chain emerged from a study of OX40 agonist ivuxolimab in advanced cancers. Study background: Dosing consisted of intravenous ivuxolimab at 0.01 to 10 mg/kg every 2 weeks. Three patients had partial responses: one hepatocellular carcinoma, two cutaneous melanoma.

This clone was found once. Antigen specificity is unknown. TCRdb's copy holds only in-frame clones and misses some; the assay was immunoSEQ multiplex PCR. The sample consists of 80,000 to 100,000 clones, about 90% of them appearing once. Patients with a history of autoimmune disease or on systemic immunosuppression were excluded. Overall study findings and caveats: The study did not work out the antigen specificity of the expanded peripheral T cells.

Germline V CDR1 and CDR2: SQVTM, ANQGSEA. Deletions cut 4 bases from V and 0 bases from J, with 13 bases between. The CDR3 sequence is 15 residues long. The sample was CD4+ or CD8+ T cells sorted from blood, taken in a trial of the OX40 agonist ivuxolimab. The origin of this receptor is an adult with an advanced solid tumor such as melanoma, head and neck, liver or kidney cancer. This chain connects TRBV29-1 to TRBJ2-4; D gene ambiguous. CDR3 coding DNA: TGCAGCGTTGTGTTCCCCGGTCTAGCCAAAAACATTCAGTACTTC. This gives the protein CSVVFPGLAKNIQYF.